The clone carrying this TCR beta chain has at least ten counts. From the 5' RACE reads, TCRdb called clonotypes with MiXCR, one entry per CDR3 protein. The sample shows more than 20,000 distinct CDR3 sequences, around 13% of them seen only once. V lost 1 base to trimming and J lost 6 bases, with 14 bases between them. Germline CDR1 and CDR2: SGDLS and YYNGEE. The CDR3 spans 15 residues. This entry belongs to a study of spatial heterogeneity in lung cancer. Regarding time point: sample taken at primary tumor resection. Whole RNA came from tumor, nontumor lung or frozen PBMC and was sequenced without being sorted.

The sequence derives from a female donor with early-stage non-small cell lung cancer. The rearrangement joins TRBV9 to TRBJ2-1, with D perhaps assigned TRBD1 or TRBD2 (5 bases each). The sequences come from PBMCs, collected at surgery. The CDR3 sequence is CASSVSSGRSNEQFF. CDR3 in DNA: TGTGCCAGCAGCGTATCGTCAGGGAGATCCAATGAGCAGTTCTTC.